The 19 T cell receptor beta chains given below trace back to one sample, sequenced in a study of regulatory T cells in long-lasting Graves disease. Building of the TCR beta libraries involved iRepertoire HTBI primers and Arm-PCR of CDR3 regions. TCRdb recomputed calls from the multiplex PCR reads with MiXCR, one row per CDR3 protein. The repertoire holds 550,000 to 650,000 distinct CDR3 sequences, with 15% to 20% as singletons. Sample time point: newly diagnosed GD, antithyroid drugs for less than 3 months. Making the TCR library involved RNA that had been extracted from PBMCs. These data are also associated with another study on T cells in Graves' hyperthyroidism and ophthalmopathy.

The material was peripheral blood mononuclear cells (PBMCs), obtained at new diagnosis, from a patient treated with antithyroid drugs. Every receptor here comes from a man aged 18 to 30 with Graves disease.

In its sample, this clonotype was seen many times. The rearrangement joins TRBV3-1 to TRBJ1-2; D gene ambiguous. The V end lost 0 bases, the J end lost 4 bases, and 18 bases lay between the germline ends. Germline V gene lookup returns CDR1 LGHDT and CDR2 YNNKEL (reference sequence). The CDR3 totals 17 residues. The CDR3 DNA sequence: TGTGCCAGCAGCCAAGACCCTAGCCGAGGGTTGAGCTATGGCTACACCTTC. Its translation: CASSQDPSRGLSYGYTF.

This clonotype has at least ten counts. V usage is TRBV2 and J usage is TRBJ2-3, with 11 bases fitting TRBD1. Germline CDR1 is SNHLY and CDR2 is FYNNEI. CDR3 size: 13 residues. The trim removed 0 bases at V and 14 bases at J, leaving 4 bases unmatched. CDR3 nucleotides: TGTGCCAGCAGTGAAGCTCCGGGACAGGGGGGGTATTTT. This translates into CASSEAPGQGGYF. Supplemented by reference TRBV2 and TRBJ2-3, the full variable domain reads EPEVTQTPSHQVTQMGQEVILRCVPISNHLYFYWYRQILGQKVEFLVSFYNNEISEKSEIFDDQFSVERPDGSNFTLKIRSTKLEDSAMYFCASSEAPGQGGYFGPGTRLTVL.

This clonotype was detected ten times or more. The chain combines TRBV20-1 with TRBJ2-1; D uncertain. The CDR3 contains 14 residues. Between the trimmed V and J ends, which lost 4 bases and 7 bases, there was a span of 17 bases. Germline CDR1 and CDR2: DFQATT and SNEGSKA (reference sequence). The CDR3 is CSATPAEPWNEQFF. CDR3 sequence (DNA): TGCAGTGCTACGCCCGCGGAGCCGTGGAATGAGCAGTTCTTC.

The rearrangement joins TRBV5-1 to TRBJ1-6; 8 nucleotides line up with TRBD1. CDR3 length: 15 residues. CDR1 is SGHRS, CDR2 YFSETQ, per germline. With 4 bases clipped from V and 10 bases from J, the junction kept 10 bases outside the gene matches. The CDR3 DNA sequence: TGCGCCAGCAGCCCTTCGGACAGGGACGACTCACCCCTCCACTTT. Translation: CASSPSDRDDSPLHF.

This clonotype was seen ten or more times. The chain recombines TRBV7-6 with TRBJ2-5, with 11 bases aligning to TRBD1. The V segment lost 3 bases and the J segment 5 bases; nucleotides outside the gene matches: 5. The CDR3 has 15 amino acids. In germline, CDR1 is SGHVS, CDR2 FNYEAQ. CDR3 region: CASSFRTGGQETQYF. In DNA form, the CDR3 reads TGTGCCAGCAGCTTCCGGACAGGGGGCCAGGAGACCCAGTACTTC.

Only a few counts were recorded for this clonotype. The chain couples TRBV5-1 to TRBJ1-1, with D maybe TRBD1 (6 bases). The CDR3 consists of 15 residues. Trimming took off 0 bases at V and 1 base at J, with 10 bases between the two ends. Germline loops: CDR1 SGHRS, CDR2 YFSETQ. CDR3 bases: TGCGCCAGCAGCTTGGAAGCAGGGGCGAACACTGAAGCTTTCTTT. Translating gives CASSLEAGANTEAFF. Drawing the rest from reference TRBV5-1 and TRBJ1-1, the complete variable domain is KAGVTQTPRYLIKTRGQQVTLSCSPISGHRSVSWYQQTPGQGLQFLFEYFSETQRNKGNFPGRFSGRQFSNSRSEMNVSTLELGDSALYLCASSLEAGANTEAFFGQGTRLTVV.

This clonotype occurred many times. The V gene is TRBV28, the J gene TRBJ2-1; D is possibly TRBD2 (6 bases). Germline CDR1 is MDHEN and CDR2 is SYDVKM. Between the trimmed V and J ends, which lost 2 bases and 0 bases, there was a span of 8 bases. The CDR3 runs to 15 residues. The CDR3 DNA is TGTGCCAGCAGTTTAATAGCGGTCTCCTACAATGAGCAGTTCTTC. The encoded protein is CASSLIAVSYNEQFF.

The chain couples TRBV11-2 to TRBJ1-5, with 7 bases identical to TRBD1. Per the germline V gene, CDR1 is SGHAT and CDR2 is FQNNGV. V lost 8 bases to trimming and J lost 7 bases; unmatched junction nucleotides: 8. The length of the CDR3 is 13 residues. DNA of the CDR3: TGTGCCAGCGGCAGGGGGGGGGACCAGCCCCAGCATTTT. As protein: CASGRGGDQPQHF.

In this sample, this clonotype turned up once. As DNA, the CDR3 is TGTGCCAGCAGTGGGAGTTCTCACGAGCAGTACTTC. Translation: CASSGSSHEQYF. The chain is built from TRBV25-1 and TRBJ2-7; D remains ambiguous. CDR3 length: 12 residues. Germline lookup yields CDR1 MGHDK and CDR2 SYGVNS. Trimming left V 4 bases short and J 5 bases short, with 9 bases between.

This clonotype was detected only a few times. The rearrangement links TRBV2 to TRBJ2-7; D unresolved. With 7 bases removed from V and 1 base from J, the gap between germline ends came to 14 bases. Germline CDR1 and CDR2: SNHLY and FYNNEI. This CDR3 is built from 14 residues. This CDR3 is CASKPPDGSYEQYF. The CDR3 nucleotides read TGTGCCAGCAAACCTCCGGACGGATCCTACGAGCAGTACTTC.

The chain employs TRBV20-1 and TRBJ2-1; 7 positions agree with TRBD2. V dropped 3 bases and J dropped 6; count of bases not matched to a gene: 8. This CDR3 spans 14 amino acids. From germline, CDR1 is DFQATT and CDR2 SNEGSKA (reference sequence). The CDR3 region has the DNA TGCAGTGCTAGTCGGGGAGGGCCCAGCAATGAGCAGTTCTTC. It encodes CSASRGGPSNEQFF.

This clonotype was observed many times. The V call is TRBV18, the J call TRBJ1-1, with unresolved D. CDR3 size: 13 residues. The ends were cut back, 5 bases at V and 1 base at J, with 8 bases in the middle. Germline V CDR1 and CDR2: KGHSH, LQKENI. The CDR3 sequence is CASSEDRNTEAFF. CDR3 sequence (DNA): TGTGCCAGCTCAGAGGACCGGAACACTGAAGCTTTCTTT.

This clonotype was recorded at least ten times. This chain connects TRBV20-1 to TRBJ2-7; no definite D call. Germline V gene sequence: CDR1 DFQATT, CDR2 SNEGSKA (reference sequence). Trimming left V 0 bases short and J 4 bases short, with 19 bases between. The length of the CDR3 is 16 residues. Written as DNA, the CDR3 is TGCAGTGCTAGAGATCTGGATGTCTCGACGATATACGAGCAGTACTTC. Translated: CSARDLDVSTIYEQYF.

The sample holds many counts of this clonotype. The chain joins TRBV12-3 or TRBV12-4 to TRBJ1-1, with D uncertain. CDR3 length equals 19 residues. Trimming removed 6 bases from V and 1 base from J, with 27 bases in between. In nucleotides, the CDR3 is TGTGCCAGCAGCCCAATCCCCCTCTCTATAGCGTTTAGGAACACTGAAGCTTTCTTT. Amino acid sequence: CASSPIPLSIAFRNTEAFF.

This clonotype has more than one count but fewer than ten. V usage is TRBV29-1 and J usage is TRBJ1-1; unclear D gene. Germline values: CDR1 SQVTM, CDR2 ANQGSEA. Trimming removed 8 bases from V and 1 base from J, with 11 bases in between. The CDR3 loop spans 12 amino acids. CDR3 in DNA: TGCAGCACGGCAGGTGAGAACACTGAAGCTTTCTTT. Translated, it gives CSTAGENTEAFF.

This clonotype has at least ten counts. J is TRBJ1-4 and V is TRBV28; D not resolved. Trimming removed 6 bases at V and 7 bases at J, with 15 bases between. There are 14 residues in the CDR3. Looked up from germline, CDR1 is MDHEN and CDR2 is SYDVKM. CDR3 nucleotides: TGTGCCAGCAGGCCCTCTACAGAAAGTGAAAAACTGTTTTTT. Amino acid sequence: CASRPSTESEKLFF. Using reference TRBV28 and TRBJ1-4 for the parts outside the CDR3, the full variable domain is DVKVTQSSRYLVKRTGEKVFLECVQDMDHENMFWYRQDPGLGLRLIYFSYDVKMKEKGDIPEGYSVSREKKERFSLILESASTNQTSMYLCASRPSTESEKLFFGSGTQLSVL.

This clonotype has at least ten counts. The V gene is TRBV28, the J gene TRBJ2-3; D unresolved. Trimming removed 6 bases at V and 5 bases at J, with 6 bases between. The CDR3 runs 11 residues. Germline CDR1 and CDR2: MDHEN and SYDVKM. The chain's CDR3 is CASRRKDTQYF. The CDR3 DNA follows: TGTGCCAGCAGGCGAAAAGATACGCAGTATTTT.

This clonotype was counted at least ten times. As DNA, the CDR3 is TGTGCCAGCAGCTTAGCGAAGGCGGCTAGAATTAAGGGCACAGATACGCAGTATTTT. Translation gives CASSLAKAARIKGTDTQYF. The chain uses TRBV7-2 and TRBJ2-3; no clear D gene. The CDR3 covers 19 residues. Trimming removed 0 bases at V and 1 base at J, with 20 bases between. CDR1 and CDR2 (germline): SGHTA, FQGNSA.

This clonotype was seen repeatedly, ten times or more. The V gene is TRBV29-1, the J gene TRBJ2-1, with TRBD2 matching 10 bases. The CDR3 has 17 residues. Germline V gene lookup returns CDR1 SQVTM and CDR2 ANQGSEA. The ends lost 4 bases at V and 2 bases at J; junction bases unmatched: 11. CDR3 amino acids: CSVVILAGVSTYNEQFF. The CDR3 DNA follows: TGCAGCGTTGTGATCCTAGCGGGAGTATCAACCTACAATGAGCAGTTCTTC.